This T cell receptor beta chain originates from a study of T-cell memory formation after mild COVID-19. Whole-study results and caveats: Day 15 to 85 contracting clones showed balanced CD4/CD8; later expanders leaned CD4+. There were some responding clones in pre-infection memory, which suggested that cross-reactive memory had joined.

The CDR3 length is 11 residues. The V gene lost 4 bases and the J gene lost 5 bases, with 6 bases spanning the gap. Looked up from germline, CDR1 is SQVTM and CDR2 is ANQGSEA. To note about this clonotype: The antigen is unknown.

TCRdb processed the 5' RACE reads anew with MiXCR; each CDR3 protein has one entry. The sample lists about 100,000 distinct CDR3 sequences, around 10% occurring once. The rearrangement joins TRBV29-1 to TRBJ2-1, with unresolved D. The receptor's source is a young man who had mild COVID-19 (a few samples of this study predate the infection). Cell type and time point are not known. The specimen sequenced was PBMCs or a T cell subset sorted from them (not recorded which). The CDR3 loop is CSVVQDNEQFF. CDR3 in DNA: TGCAGCGTTGTGCAGGACAATGAGCAGTTCTTC.